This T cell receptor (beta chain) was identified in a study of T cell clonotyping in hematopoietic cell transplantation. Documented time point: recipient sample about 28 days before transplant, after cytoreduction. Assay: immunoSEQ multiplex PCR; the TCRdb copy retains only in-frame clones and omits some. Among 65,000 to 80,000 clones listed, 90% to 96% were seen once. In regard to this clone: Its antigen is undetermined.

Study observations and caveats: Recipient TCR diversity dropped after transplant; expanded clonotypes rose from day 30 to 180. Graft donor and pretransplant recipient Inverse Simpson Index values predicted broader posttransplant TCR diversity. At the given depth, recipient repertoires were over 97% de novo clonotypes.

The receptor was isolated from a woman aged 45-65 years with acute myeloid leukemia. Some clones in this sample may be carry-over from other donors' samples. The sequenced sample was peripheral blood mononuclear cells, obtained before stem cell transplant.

The CDR3 DNA is TGCGCCAGCAGCTTTGGAGCGGGGCTAGATACGCAGTATTTT. Encoded protein: CASSFGAGLDTQYF. The rearrangement uses TRBV5-1 and TRBJ2-3, with 7 nucleotides matching TRBD2. The germline V gene encodes CDR1 SGHRS and CDR2 YFSETQ. The length of the CDR3 is 14 residues. The V gene end was trimmed by 2 bases and the J gene end by 5 bases; junction bases not matched to a gene: 5.